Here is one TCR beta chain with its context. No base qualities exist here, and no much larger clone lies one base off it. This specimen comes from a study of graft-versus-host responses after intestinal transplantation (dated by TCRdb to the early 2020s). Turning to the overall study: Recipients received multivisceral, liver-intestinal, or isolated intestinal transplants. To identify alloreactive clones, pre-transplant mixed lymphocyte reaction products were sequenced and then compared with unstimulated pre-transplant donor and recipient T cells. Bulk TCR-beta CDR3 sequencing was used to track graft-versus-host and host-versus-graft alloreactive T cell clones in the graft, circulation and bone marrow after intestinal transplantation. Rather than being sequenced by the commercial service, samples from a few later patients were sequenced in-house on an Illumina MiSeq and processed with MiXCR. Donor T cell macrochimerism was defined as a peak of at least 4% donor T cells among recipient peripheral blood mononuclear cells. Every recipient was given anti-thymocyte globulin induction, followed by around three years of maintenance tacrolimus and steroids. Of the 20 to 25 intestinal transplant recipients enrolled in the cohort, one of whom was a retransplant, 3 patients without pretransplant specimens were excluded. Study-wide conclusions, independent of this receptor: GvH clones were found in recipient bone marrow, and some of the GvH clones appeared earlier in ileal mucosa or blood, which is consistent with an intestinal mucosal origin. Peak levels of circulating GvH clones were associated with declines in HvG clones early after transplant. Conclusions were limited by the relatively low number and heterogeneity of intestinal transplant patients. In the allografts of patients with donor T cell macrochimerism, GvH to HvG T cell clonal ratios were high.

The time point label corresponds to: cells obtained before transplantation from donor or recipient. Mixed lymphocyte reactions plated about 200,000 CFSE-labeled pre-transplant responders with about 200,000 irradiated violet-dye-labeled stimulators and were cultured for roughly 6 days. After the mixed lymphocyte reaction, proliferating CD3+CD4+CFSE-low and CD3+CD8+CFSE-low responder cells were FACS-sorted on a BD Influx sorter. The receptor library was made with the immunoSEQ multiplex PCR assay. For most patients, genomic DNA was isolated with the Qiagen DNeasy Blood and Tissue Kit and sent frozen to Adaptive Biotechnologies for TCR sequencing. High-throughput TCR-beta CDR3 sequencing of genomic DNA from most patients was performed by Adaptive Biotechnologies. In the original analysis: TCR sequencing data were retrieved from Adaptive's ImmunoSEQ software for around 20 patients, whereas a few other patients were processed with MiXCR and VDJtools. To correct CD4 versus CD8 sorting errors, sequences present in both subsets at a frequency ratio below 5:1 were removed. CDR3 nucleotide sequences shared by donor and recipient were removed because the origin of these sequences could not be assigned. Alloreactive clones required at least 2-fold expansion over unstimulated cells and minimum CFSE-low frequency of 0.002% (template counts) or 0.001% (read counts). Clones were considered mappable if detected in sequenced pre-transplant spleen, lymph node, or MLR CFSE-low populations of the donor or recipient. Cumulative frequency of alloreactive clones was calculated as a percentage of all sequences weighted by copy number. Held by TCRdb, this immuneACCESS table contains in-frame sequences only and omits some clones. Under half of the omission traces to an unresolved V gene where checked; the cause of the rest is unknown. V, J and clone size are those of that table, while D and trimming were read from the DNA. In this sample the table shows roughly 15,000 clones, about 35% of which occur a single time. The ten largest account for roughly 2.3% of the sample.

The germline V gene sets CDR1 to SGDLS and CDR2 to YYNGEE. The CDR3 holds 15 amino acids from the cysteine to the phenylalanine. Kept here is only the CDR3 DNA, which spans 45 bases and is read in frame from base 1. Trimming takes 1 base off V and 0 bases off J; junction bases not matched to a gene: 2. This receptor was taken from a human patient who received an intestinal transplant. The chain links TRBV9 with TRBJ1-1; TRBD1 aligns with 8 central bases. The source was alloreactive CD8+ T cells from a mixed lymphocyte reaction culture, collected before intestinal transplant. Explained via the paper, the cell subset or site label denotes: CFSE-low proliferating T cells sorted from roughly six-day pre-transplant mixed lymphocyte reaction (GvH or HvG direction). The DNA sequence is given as TGTGCCAGCAGCGTACAGGGGGCGATGAACACTGAAGCTTTCTTT. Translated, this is CASSVQGAMNTEAFF.